These 3 T cell receptor beta chains came from one sample sequenced in a study of blood T cell repertoires in COVID-19. Data came from immunoSEQ multiplex PCR; TCRdb stores just in-frame clones and leaves some out. The sample lists about 260,000 clones, approximately 88% seen once, with around 9.6% in the top ten. The sequencing input was peripheral blood. The source of these receptors is a woman in her 70s with COVID-19, enrolled during active disease.

The genes are TRBV5-1 and TRBJ2-1; 7 bases are a match to TRBD1. V lost 5 bases, J lost 1 base, and 6 bases stayed unmatched. This CDR3 has 15 residues. The germline CDR1 and CDR2 sequences are SGHRS and YFSETQ. CDR3 residues: CASRGRGQSYNEQFF. The CDR3 DNA sequence: TGCGCCAGCAGGGGTCGGGGACAGTCCTACAATGAGCAGTTCTTC. Drawing the rest from reference TRBV5-1 and TRBJ2-1, the complete variable domain is KAGVTQTPRYLIKTRGQQVTLSCSPISGHRSVSWYQQTPGQGLQFLFEYFSETQRNKGNFPGRFSGRQFSNSRSEMNVSTLELGDSALYLCASRGRGQSYNEQFFGPGTRLTVL.

The chain is built from TRBV5-1 and TRBJ1-3; D ambiguous. Germline assignment: CDR1 SGHRS and CDR2 YFSETQ. This CDR3 spans 17 amino acids. Deletions cut 0 bases from V and 0 bases from J, with 13 bases between. CDR3 DNA sequence: TGCGCCAGCAGCTTGGATTTAGGTGGAGCCTCTGGAAACACCATATATTTT. Protein: CASSLDLGGASGNTIYF.

Of note for this clone: Other DNA sequences in the same sample also yield this CDR3. The chain joins TRBV9 to TRBJ2-7, with 7 bases fitting TRBD1. J was trimmed by 4 bases and V by 0 bases; bases with no gene match: 4. Germline V gene lookup returns CDR1 SGDLS and CDR2 YYNGEE. This CDR3 comprises 14 residues. CDR3 residues: CASSVAQGSYEQYF. As DNA, the CDR3 is TGTGCCAGCAGCGTAGCACAGGGGTCTTACGAGCAGTACTTC.